These 15 T cell receptor beta chains were sequenced from one sample in a study of response to subunit inactivated influenza vaccine. TCRdb analysed the RT-PCR reads with MiXCR anew, one entry per CDR3 protein. The repertoire has 430,000 or so distinct CDR3 sequences, roughly 9.7% of them found once; the top ten carry less than 15%. Sequences were derived from PBMCs from blood, sampled 40 to 50 days after vaccination. The source of these receptors is a man aged 50 to 59 who received an inactivated influenza vaccine.

This clonotype was counted a few times. V gene TRBV20-1 combines with J gene TRBJ2-3, with D perhaps matching TRBD1 (6 bases). Per germline, CDR1 DFQATT and CDR2 SNEGSKA (reference sequence). Trimming removed 3 bases from V and 0 bases from J, with 13 bases in between. This CDR3 is 15 amino acids long. The CDR3 is CSASLLRGSTDTQYF. Written as DNA, the CDR3 is TGCAGTGCTAGTCTCTTAAGGGGGAGCACAGATACGCAGTATTTT.

This rearrangement joins TRBV3-1 to TRBJ2-5; 10 bases agree with TRBD2. Germline trimming cut 5 bases from V and 5 bases from J; bases unmatched to any gene: 8. The CDR3 contains 15 residues. Per germline, CDR1 LGHDT and CDR2 YNNKEL (reference sequence). Here the CDR3 reads CASSFGAGGPETQYF. The CDR3, as DNA: TGTGCCAGCAGCTTCGGAGCGGGAGGGCCGGAGACCCAGTACTTC.

The CDR3 coding sequence is TGTGCCAGCAGGGGCACAGGGTACGGTGAGCAGTTCTTC. This gives the protein CASRGTGYGEQFF. J is TRBJ2-1 and V is TRBV7-9; the D gene is possibly TRBD1 (6 bases). Trimming pared 6 bases from V and 9 bases from J, leaving 15 bases between. Germline-derived CDR1 and CDR2 are SEHNR and FQNEAQ (reference sequence). This CDR3 contains 13 residues. The full variable domain, in which reference TRBV7-9 and TRBJ2-1 provide the parts outside the CDR3, is DTGVSQNPRHKITKRGQNVTFRCDPISEHNRLYWYRQTLGQGPEFLTYFQNEAQLEKSRLLSDRFSAERPKGSFSTLEIQRTEQGDSAMYLCASRGTGYGEQFFGPGTRLTVL.

This clonotype occurred a few times. One end of the junction is discordant with germline, which a read error may explain. The V gene is TRBV7-2, the J gene TRBJ2-1; D possibly matches TRBD1 or TRBD2 (6 bases each). CDR1 and CDR2 from the germline V gene are SGHTA and FQGNSA. This CDR3 is built from 14 residues. The CDR3 nucleotides read TGTGCCAGCAGCTTAGAGAACGCCGGGGGCCCCCCACGCTTC. Translating it yields CASSLENAGGPPRF. Drawing the rest from reference TRBV7-2 and TRBJ2-1, the complete variable domain is GAGVSQSPSNKVTEKGKDVELRCDPISGHTALYWYRQSLGQGLEFLIYFQGNSAPDKSGLPSDRFSAERTGGSVSTLTIQRTQQEDSAVYLCASSLENAGGPPRFGPGTRLTVL.

The chain recombines TRBV12-3 or TRBV12-4 with TRBJ2-3; 7 nucleotides align to TRBD1. This CDR3 has 14 amino acids. After removal of 5 bases from V and 3 bases from J, the junction contained 5 bases not matched to a gene. The CDR3 sequence: CASSRRTGTDTQYF. CDR3 sequence (DNA): TGTGCCAGCAGTCGCCGGACAGGTACAGATACGCAGTATTTT.

V gene TRBV11-2 combines with J gene TRBJ2-1, with TRBD2 as a possible D gene (5 bases). V lost 2 bases and J 4 bases, leaving 9 bases between the germline ends. Germline lookup yields CDR1 SGHAT and CDR2 FQNNGV. This CDR3 is 14 amino acids long. The CDR3 sequence is CASSLSGVYNEQFF. For the CDR3, the DNA is TGTGCCAGCAGCTTATCCGGGGTGTACAATGAGCAGTTCTTC.

A few counts support this clonotype. V and J are TRBV7-2 and TRBJ2-7, with 11 bases aligning to TRBD1. From germline, CDR1 is SGHTA and CDR2 FQGNSA. J lost 4 bases, V lost 6 bases, and 8 bases had no gene match. This CDR3 is 15 amino acids long. The CDR3 is CASSPDRGLQYEQYF. The CDR3 DNA reads TGTGCCAGCAGTCCGGACAGGGGGCTACAGTACGAGCAGTACTTC.

The DNA of the CDR3 is TGTGCCAGCAGCTCCCGGGACAGGATCAACACCGGGGAGCTGTTTTTT. This encodes CASSSRDRINTGELFF. J is TRBJ2-2 and V is TRBV7-6, with 8 positions matching TRBD1. The CDR3 is 16 residues long. V lost 4 bases and J lost 2; bases outside the gene matches: 6. The germline gives CDR1 SGHVS, CDR2 FNYEAQ.

This clonotype was found a few times. The chain is built from TRBV10-3 and TRBJ2-5; possibly TRBD1 for D (6 bases). Germline lookup yields CDR1 ENHRY and CDR2 SYGVKD. V was cut by 5 bases and J by 2 bases, with 12 bases left in between. The CDR3 sequence is 14 residues long. The CDR3 DNA reads as TGTGCCATCAGTCAGGGGATTCGGCAAGAGACCCAGTACTTC. Translation gives CAISQGIRQETQYF.

The V and J genes are TRBV12-3 or TRBV12-4 and TRBJ1-3; a weak D match, TRBD1 (6 bases). The CDR3 has 20 residues. Trimming cost V 2 bases and J 0 bases, with 23 bases left between them. The CDR3: CASSLFPGGHGGFSGNTIYF. The DNA of the CDR3 is TGTGCCAGCAGTTTATTCCCCGGGGGGCACGGGGGCTTCTCTGGAAACACCATATATTTT.

This clonotype occurred many times. This chain connects TRBV7-9 to TRBJ2-2; D unclear. V shed 4 bases and J shed 2 bases, with 8 bases lying between them. Looked up from germline, CDR1 is SEHNR and CDR2 is FQNEAQ (reference sequence). This CDR3 is 14 amino acids long. CDR3 sequence reads: CASSSSTNTGELFF. CDR3 bases: TGTGCCAGCAGCTCCAGTACCAACACCGGGGAGCTGTTTTTT.

The CDR3 reads CASSLQGQGTGKLFF. DNA for the CDR3: TGTGCCAGCAGCTTACAGGGACAGGGGACTGGAAAACTGTTTTTT. This chain links TRBV7-2 with TRBJ1-4; 10 bases match TRBD1. From germline, CDR1 is SGHTA and CDR2 FQGNSA. The CDR3 has 15 amino acids. The V gene end was trimmed by 2 bases and the J gene end by 10 bases; junction bases not matched to a gene: 7.

This sequence joins TRBV9 and TRBJ2-1; D gene uncertain. Trimming left V 0 bases short and J 9 bases short, with 10 bases between. The germline gives CDR1 SGDLS, CDR2 YYNGEE. This CDR3 is 13 amino acids long. In DNA form, the CDR3 reads TGTGCCAGCAGCGTAGGAGGACGGACTGAGCAGTTCTTC. The encoded protein is CASSVGGRTEQFF. Together with reference TRBV9 and TRBJ2-1, the CDR3 gives the full variable domain: DSGVTQTPKHLITATGQRVTLRCSPRSGDLSVYWYQQSLDQGLQFLIQYYNGEERAKGNILERFSAQQFPDLHSELNLSSLELGDSALYFCASSVGGRTEQFFGPGTRLTVL.

The rearrangement joins TRBV28 to TRBJ1-5; perhaps TRBD1 as D (5 bases). The CDR3 totals 14 residues. Trimming removed 5 bases from V and 6 bases from J, with 14 bases in between. CDR1 is MDHEN, CDR2 SYDVKM, per germline. CDR3 bases: TGTGCCAGCAGTAAAATATCTGGGGGTCAGCCCCAGCATTTT. Its protein is CASSKISGGQPQHF.

This clonotype was detected a few times. The chain carries TRBV13 and TRBJ2-1, with a possible D match to TRBD2 (5 bases). CDR3 length equals 14 residues. Between the trimmed V and J ends, which lost 2 bases and 6 bases, there was a span of 11 bases. Germline CDR1 reads PRHDT; CDR2 reads FYEKMQ (reference sequence). The CDR3 region is CASSLSGLPNEQFF. The DNA of the CDR3 is TGTGCCAGCAGCTTATCAGGACTCCCCAATGAGCAGTTCTTC.